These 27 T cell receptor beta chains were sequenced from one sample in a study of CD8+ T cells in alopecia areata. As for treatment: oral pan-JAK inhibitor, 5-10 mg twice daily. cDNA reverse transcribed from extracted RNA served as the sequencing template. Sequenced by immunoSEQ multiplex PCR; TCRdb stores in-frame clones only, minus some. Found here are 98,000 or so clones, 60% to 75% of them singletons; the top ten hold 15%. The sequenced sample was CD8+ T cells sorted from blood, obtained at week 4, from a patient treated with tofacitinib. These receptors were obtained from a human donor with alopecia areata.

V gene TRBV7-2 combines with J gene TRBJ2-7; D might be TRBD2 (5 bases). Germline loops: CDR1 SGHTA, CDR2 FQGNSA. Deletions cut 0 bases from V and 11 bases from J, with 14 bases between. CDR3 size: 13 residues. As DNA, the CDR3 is TGTGCCAGCAGCTTAGCAGGCGCGGGTGAGGAGTACTTC. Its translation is CASSLAGAGEEYF.

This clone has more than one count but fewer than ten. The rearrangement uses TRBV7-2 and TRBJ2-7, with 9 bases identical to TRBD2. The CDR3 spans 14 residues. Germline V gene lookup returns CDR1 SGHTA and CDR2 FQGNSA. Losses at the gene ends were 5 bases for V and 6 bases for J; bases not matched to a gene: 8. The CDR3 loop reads CASSLGLALGEQYF. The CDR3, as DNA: TGTGCCAGCAGCCTGGGACTAGCTCTCGGCGAGCAGTACTTC.

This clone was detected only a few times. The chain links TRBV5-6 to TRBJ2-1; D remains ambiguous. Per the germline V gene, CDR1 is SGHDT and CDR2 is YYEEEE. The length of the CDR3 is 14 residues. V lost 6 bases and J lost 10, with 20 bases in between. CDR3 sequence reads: CASTSLIGLEEQFF. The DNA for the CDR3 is TGTGCCAGCACCTCCCTGATTGGGCTGGAGGAGCAGTTCTTC.

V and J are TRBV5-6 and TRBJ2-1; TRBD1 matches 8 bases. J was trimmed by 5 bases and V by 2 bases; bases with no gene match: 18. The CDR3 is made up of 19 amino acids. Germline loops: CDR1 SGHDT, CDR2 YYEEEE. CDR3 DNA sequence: TGTGCCAGCAGCTTACCACAGGGGGATTGGGACATGGGTGACAATGAGCAGTTCTTC. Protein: CASSLPQGDWDMGDNEQFF.

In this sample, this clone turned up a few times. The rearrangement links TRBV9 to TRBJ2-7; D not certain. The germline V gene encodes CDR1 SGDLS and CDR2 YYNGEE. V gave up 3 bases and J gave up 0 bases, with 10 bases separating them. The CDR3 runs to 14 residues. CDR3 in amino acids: CASSALAISYEQYF. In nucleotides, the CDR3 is TGTGCCAGCAGCGCTCTCGCCATCTCCTACGAGCAGTACTTC.

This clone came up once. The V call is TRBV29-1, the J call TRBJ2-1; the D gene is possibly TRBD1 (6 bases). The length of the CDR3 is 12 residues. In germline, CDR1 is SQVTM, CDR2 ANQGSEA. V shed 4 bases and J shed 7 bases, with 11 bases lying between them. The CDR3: CSVAQGRNEQFF. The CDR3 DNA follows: TGCAGCGTTGCCCAGGGGCGGAATGAGCAGTTCTTC.

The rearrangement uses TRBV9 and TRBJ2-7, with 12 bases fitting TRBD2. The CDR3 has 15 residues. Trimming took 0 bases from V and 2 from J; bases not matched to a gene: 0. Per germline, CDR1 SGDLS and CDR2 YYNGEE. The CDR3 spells CASSVGTSGAYEQYF. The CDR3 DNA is TGTGCCAGCAGCGTAGGGACTAGCGGGGCCTACGAGCAGTACTTC.

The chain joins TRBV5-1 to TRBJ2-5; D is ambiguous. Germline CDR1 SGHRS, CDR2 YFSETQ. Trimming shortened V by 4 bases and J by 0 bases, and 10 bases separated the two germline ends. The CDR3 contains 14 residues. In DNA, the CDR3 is TGCGCCAGCAGCAAAGGACCCGACCAAGAGACCCAGTACTTC. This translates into CASSKGPDQETQYF.

The CDR3 DNA follows: TGTGCTGGACCGGGGGCGAACTATGGCTACACCTTC. This translates into CAGPGANYGYTF. The chain combines TRBV30 with TRBJ1-2, with D possibly being TRBD1 (6 bases). The CDR3 sequence is 12 residues long. The germline V gene encodes CDR1 GTSNPN and CDR2 SVGIG (reference sequence). The complete variable domain, with remaining parts taken from reference TRBV30 and TRBJ1-2, reads SQTIHQWPATLVQPVGSPLSLECTVEGTSNPNLYWYRQAAGRGLQLLFYSVGIGQISSEVPQNLSASRPQDRQFILSSKKLLLSDSGFYLCAGPGANYGYTFGSGTRLTVV.

The CDR3 nucleotides read TGTGCCAGCAGCTTCATTAGGATGGATGAGCAGTTCTTC. As protein: CASSFIRMDEQFF. The chain combines TRBV7-9 with TRBJ2-1, with no clear D. CDR1 SEHNR and CDR2 FQNEAQ come from the germline V gene (reference sequence). The CDR3 is 13 amino acids. V gave up 3 bases and J gave up 8 bases, with 11 bases separating them.

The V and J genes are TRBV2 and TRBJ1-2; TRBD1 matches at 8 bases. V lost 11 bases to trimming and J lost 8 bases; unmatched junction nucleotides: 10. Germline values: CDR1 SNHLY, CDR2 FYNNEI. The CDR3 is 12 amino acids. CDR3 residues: CAGKDRVRGYTF. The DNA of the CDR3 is TGTGCCGGGAAGGACAGGGTCCGGGGCTACACCTTC. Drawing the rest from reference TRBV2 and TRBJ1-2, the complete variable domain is EPEVTQTPSHQVTQMGQEVILRCVPISNHLYFYWYRQILGQKVEFLVSFYNNEISEKSEIFDDQFSVERPDGSNFTLKIRSTKLEDSAMYFCAGKDRVRGYTFGSGTRLTVV.

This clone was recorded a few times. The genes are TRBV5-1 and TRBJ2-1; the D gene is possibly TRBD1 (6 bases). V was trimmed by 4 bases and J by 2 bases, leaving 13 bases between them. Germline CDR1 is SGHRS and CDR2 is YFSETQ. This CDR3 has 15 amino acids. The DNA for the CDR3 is TGCGCCAGCAGCCCCACAGGGAGCGCCTACAATGAGCAGTTCTTC. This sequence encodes CASSPTGSAYNEQFF.

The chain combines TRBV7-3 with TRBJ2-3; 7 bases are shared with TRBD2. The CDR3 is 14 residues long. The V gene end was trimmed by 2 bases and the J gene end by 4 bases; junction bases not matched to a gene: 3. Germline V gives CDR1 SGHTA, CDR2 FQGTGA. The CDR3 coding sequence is TGTGCCAGCAGCTTAGCGGGAGAGGCAGATACGCAGTATTTT. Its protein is CASSLAGEADTQYF.

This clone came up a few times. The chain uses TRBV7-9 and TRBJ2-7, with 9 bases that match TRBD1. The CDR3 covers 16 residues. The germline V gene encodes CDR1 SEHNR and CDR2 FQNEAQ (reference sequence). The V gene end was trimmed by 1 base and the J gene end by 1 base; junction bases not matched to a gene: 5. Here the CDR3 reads CASSLGQGVKSYEQYF. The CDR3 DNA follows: TGTGCCAGCAGCTTAGGACAGGGGGTGAAGTCCTACGAGCAGTACTTC.

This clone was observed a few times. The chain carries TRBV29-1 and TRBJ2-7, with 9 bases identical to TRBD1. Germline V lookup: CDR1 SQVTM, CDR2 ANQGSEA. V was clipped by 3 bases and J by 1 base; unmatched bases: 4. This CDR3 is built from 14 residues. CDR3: CSVESGTGSYEQYF. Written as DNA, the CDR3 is TGCAGCGTTGAGTCCGGGACAGGGTCCTACGAGCAGTACTTC.

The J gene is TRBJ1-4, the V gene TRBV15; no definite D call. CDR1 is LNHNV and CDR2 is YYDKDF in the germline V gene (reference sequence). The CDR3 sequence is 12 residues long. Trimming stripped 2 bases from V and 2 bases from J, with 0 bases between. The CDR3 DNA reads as TGTGCCACCAGCAGAACTAATGAAAAACTGTTTTTT. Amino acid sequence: CATSRTNEKLFF.

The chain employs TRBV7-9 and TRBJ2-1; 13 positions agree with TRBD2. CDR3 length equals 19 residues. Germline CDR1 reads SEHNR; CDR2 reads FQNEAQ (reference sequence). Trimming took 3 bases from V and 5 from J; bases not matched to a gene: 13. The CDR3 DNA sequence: TGTGCCAGCAGCTTCTCCGGGACTAGCGGGAATTTAGCTGACAATGAGCAGTTCTTC. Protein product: CASSFSGTSGNLADNEQFF.

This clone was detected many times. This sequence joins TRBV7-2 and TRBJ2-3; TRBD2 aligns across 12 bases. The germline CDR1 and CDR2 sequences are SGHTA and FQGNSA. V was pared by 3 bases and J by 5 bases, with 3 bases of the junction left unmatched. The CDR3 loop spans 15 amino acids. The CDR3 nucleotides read TGTGCCAGCAGCTTGCCTAGCGGGGGGGGAGATACGCAGTATTTT. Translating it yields CASSLPSGGGDTQYF.

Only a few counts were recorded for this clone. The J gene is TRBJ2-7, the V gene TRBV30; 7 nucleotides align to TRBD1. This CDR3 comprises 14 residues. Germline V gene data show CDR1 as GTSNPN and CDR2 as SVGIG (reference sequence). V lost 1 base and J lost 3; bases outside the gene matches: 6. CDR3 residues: CAWSDGQGDYEQYF. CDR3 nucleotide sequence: TGTGCCTGGAGTGATGGTCAGGGGGACTACGAGCAGTACTTC.

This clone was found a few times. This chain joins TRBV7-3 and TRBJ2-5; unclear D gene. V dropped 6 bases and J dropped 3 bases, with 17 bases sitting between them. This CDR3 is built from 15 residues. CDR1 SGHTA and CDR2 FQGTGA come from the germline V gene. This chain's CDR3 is CASSPRGRAEETQYF. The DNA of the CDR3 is TGTGCCAGCAGTCCCCGTGGCCGGGCCGAAGAGACCCAGTACTTC.

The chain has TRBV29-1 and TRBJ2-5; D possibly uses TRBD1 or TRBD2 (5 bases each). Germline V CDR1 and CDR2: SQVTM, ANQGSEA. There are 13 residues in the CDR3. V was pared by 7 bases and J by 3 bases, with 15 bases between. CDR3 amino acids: CSADGTPEETQYF. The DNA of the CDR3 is TGCAGCGCCGACGGGACCCCCGAAGAGACCCAGTACTTC.

CDR3 sequence reads: CASSEAVGSHNEQFF. The CDR3 region has the DNA TGTGCCAGCAGTGAAGCTGTCGGCAGCCACAATGAGCAGTTCTTC. The J gene is TRBJ2-1, the V gene TRBV6-1; D is unclear. CDR3 length: 15 amino acids. V lost 0 bases and J lost 5, with 11 bases in between. Germline loops: CDR1 MNHNS, CDR2 SASEGT.

CDR3 region: CASSLVPGEAFF. The CDR3 bases are TGTGCCAGCAGCTTAGTCCCAGGGGAAGCTTTCTTT. The chain uses TRBV7-2 and TRBJ1-1, with a possible D match to TRBD1 (5 bases). Germline V gene sequence: CDR1 SGHTA, CDR2 FQGNSA. Between the trimmed V and J ends, which lost 1 base and 8 bases, there was a span of 8 bases. This CDR3 is 12 amino acids long.

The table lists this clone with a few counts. The CDR3 nucleotides are TGCGCCAGCAGCCAAACAGTGAACACTGAAGCTTTCTTT. This translates into CASSQTVNTEAFF. The chain is built from TRBV4-3 and TRBJ1-1, with no clear D. V was cut by 2 bases and J by 0 bases, with 4 bases left in between. The CDR3 has 13 amino acids. Germline CDR1 and CDR2: LGHNA and YSLEER.

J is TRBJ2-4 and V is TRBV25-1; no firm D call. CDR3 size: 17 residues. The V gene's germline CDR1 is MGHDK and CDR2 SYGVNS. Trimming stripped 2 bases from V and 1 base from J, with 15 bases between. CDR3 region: CASSESSYLWAKNIQYF. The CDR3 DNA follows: TGTGCCAGCAGTGAAAGTAGCTACCTTTGGGCCAAAAACATTCAGTACTTC.

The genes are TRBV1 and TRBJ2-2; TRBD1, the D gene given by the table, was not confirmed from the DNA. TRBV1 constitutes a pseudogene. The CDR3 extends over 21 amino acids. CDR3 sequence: CTSSHPKTGRLGTSNTGELFF. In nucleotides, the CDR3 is TGCACCAGCAGCCATCCTAAGACAGGACGGCTGGGTACCTCGAACACCGGGGAGCTGTTTTTT.

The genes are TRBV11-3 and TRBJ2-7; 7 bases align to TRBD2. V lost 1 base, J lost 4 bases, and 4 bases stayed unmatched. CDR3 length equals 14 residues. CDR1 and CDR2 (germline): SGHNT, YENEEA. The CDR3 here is CASSLVTGRYEQYF. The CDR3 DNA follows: TGTGCCAGCAGCTTAGTAACCGGGAGGTACGAGCAGTACTTC.